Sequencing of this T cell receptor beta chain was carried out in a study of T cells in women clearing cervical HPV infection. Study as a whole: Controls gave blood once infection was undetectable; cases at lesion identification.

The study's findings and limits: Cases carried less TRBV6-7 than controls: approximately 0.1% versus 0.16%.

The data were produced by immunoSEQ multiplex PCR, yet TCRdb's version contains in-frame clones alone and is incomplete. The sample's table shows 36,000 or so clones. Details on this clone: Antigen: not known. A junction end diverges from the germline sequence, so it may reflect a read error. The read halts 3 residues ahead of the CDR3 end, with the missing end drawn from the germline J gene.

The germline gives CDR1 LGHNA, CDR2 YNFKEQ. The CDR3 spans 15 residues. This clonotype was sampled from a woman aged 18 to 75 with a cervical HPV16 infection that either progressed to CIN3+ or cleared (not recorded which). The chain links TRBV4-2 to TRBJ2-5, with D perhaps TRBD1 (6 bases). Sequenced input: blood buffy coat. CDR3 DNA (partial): TGCGCCAGCAGCCAAGACAGGAGGTTAAGAGATACC. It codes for CASSQDRRLRDT. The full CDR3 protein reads CASSQDRRLRDTQYF.